This T cell receptor (beta chain) was obtained from a study of OX40 agonist ivuxolimab in advanced cancers. This clone was seen more than once but under ten times. Using immunoSEQ multiplex PCR, the repertoire was profiled, and TCRdb retains in-frame clones only, with some absent. In the table there are approximately 58,000 clones, approximately 90% of which are singletons. The material was CD4+ or CD8+ T cells sorted from blood, obtained in a trial of the OX40 agonist ivuxolimab. The receptor was isolated from an adult with an advanced solid tumor such as melanoma, head and neck, liver or kidney cancer.

Written as DNA, the CDR3 is TGTGCCAGCAGCGTAGGGGTTGGGGGCGCGTTTGGAGATACGCAGTATTTT. It yields the protein CASSVGVGGAFGDTQYF. The V gene is TRBV9, the J gene TRBJ2-3; D is perhaps TRBD1 (6 bases). Germline V gene sequence: CDR1 SGDLS, CDR2 YYNGEE. CDR3 length: 17 residues. V was trimmed by 0 bases and J by 5 bases, leaving 19 bases between them.